The 28 T cell receptor beta chains given below trace back to one sample, sequenced in a study of spatial heterogeneity in lung cancer. Time point given: sample taken at primary tumor resection. From the 5' RACE reads, TCRdb called clonotypes with MiXCR, one entry per CDR3 protein. The table includes some 6,100 distinct CDR3 sequences, roughly 8.3% detected once. The specimen comprised normal lung tissue next to the tumor, sampled at surgery. All receptors derive from a female donor with early-stage non-small cell lung cancer.

In its sample, this clonotype was seen many times. The chain joins TRBV5-1 to TRBJ1-5; 7 bases fit TRBD1. After removal of 0 bases from V and 4 bases from J, the junction contained 4 bases not matched to a gene. The V gene's germline CDR1 is SGHRS and CDR2 YFSETQ. This CDR3 is 15 amino acids long. The CDR3 nucleotides read TGCGCCAGCAGCTTGGGGGGACAGACAAATCAGCCCCAGCATTTT. Translating gives CASSLGGQTNQPQHF.

This clonotype showed up many times. The genes are TRBV3-1 and TRBJ1-3, with D unresolved. Trimming stripped 2 bases from V and 0 bases from J, with 14 bases between. Germline CDR1 LGHDT, CDR2 YNNKEL (reference sequence). This CDR3 is 17 amino acids long. The CDR3 region is CASSQQIGSPSGNTIYF. DNA for the CDR3: TGTGCCAGCAGCCAACAAATCGGGAGCCCCTCTGGAAACACCATATATTTT.

The table lists this clonotype with a few counts. V gene TRBV15 combines with J gene TRBJ1-5; D gene unclear. This CDR3 is built from 14 residues. V dropped 3 bases and J dropped 2 bases, with 8 bases sitting between them. Germline lookup yields CDR1 LNHNV and CDR2 YYDKDF (reference sequence). The CDR3 reads CATSREAGNQPQHF. CDR3 bases: TGTGCCACCAGCAGGGAGGCGGGCAATCAGCCCCAGCATTTT.

There are many counts of this clonotype. The V call is TRBV27, the J call TRBJ2-3, with 10 bases identical to TRBD2. Germline values: CDR1 MNHEY, CDR2 SMNVEV (reference sequence). The V and J ends lost 2 bases and 4 bases, in that order; junction bases with no gene match: 0. CDR3 length: 14 residues. The CDR3, as DNA: TGTGCCAGCAGTTTAGGGACTAGCGCAGATACGCAGTATTTT. Protein product: CASSLGTSADTQYF.

By share, this clonotype ranks as medium-sized. The chain couples TRBV3-1 to TRBJ2-1, with a weak D call TRBD2 (6 bases). V was trimmed by 0 bases and J by 9 bases, leaving 12 bases between them. Germline CDR1 is LGHDT and CDR2 is YNNKEL (reference sequence). The CDR3 runs 14 residues. The CDR3 DNA reads TGTGCCAGCAGCCAAGAAGGGACTTCAGTTGAGCAGTTCTTC. It specifies CASSQEGTSVEQFF.

This clonotype was seen more than once but under ten times. The rearrangement links TRBV7-2 to TRBJ2-5, with a possible D match to TRBD1 (6 bases). V lost 1 base and J lost 4, with 10 bases in between. The V gene's germline CDR1 is SGHTA and CDR2 FQGNSA. The CDR3 has 14 amino acids. The CDR3 sequence is CASSLVRGGETQYF. DNA for the CDR3: TGTGCCAGCAGCTTAGTCAGGGGTGGAGAGACCCAGTACTTC.

This clonotype is labeled as medium-sized. The gene calls are TRBV6-2 or TRBV6-3 and TRBJ2-5; the match to TRBD1 covers 12 bases. This CDR3 spans 16 amino acids. Germline V gene sequence: CDR1 MNHEY, CDR2 SVGEGT. The V gene end was trimmed by 6 bases and the J gene end by 4 bases; junction bases not matched to a gene: 9. CDR3 loop: CASRAWGQGAGETQYF. CDR3 nucleotide sequence: TGTGCCAGCAGGGCGTGGGGACAGGGGGCAGGAGAGACCCAGTACTTC.

The chain combines TRBV4-1 with TRBJ2-3; 7 bases match TRBD2. Trimming cost V 3 bases and J 6 bases; bases outside gene matches: 15. Germline CDR1 MGHRA, CDR2 YSYEKL. The CDR3 totals 17 residues. The CDR3, as DNA: TGCGCCAGCAGCCATCCCTTCGGGGCGGGGGTAGAGGATACGCAGTATTTT. This translates into CASSHPFGAGVEDTQYF.

By sample share, this clonotype is medium-sized (0.01 to 0.1%). The J gene is TRBJ1-2, the V gene TRBV29-1; D gene uncertain. The germline gives CDR1 SQVTM, CDR2 ANQGSEA. V was shortened by 4 bases and J by 5 bases, with 11 bases between the two germline ends. The CDR3 has 12 residues. The CDR3 spells CSVAGSAYGYTF. As DNA, the CDR3 is TGCAGCGTTGCTGGCAGCGCATATGGCTACACCTTC. The whole variable domain, filled in from reference TRBV29-1 and TRBJ1-2, reads SAVISQKPSRDICQRGTSLTIQCQVDSQVTMMFWYRQQPGQSLTLIATANQGSEATYESGFVIDKFPISRPNLTFSTLTVSNMSPEDSSIYLCSVAGSAYGYTFGSGTRLTVV.

CDR3 nucleotides: TGTGCCAGCAGCTTAGATAGTTTGGGCACAGATACGCAGTATTTT. Protein sequence: CASSLDSLGTDTQYF. V is TRBV7-2 and J is TRBJ2-3, with unresolved D. The CDR3 is made up of 15 amino acids. CDR1 and CDR2 from the germline V gene are SGHTA and FQGNSA. Deletions cut 1 base from V and 1 base from J, with 9 bases between.

Only a few counts were recorded for this clonotype. The chain carries TRBV4-2 and TRBJ2-1, with 10 bases matching TRBD1. Germline-derived CDR1 and CDR2 are LGHNA and YNFKEQ. After removal of 0 bases from V and 0 bases from J, the junction contained 8 bases not matched to a gene. This CDR3 comprises 19 residues. The CDR3 nucleotides are TGTGCCAGCAGCCAAGATTGGACAGGGGGTTCGAGCTCCTACAATGAGCAGTTCTTC. Translation: CASSQDWTGGSSSYNEQFF.

The chain couples TRBV4-2 to TRBJ2-1, with 8 nucleotides matching TRBD2. CDR1 LGHNA and CDR2 YNFKEQ come from the germline V gene. This CDR3 is 16 amino acids long. With 4 bases clipped from V and 6 bases from J, the junction kept 11 bases outside the gene matches. CDR3 bases: TGTGCCAGCAGCCTCTCGGACAGCGGGGGAGTCAATGAGCAGTTCTTC. This codes for CASSLSDSGGVNEQFF.

This clonotype is labeled medium-sized. The J gene is TRBJ1-5, the V gene TRBV29-1; 11 positions agree with TRBD1. The V gene end was trimmed by 6 bases and the J gene end by 5 bases; junction bases not matched to a gene: 6. Per germline, CDR1 SQVTM and CDR2 ANQGSEA. The CDR3 has 14 residues. The CDR3 sequence is CSVKGQGGYQPQHF. The CDR3, as DNA: TGCAGCGTAAAGGGACAGGGGGGTTATCAGCCCCAGCATTTT.

This clonotype has more than one count but fewer than ten. The V and J genes are TRBV3-1 and TRBJ2-1; 10 nucleotides line up with TRBD2. Germline lookup yields CDR1 LGHDT and CDR2 YNNKEL (reference sequence). The CDR3 has 13 amino acids. V lost 6 bases and J lost 8; bases outside the gene matches: 4. The CDR3 protein is CASRQSGGDEQFF. CDR3 coding DNA: TGTGCCAGCAGGCAGAGCGGGGGGGATGAGCAGTTCTTC.

This clonotype has ten or more counts. The CDR3 DNA is TGCAGTGCCTCCCCCGGGGGGGGTGGGACCCAGTACTTC. Amino acid sequence: CSASPGGGGTQYF. The chain is built from TRBV20-1 and TRBJ2-5; 8 bases are a match to TRBD2. Germline loops: CDR1 DFQATT, CDR2 SNEGSKA (reference sequence). The CDR3 runs 13 residues. Losses at the gene ends were 6 bases for V and 7 bases for J; bases not matched to a gene: 10.

This clonotype has more than one count but fewer than ten. CDR3 in DNA: TGTGCCAGCAGCTTCGGCGGGGGGGGCAGAGATACGCAGTATTTT. It is translated as CASSFGGGGRDTQYF. This chain links TRBV5-4 with TRBJ2-3; 9 bases map to TRBD2. This CDR3 is built from 15 residues. Germline CDR1 is SGHNT and CDR2 is YYREEE (reference sequence). The V gene end was trimmed by 2 bases and the J gene end by 5 bases; junction bases not matched to a gene: 6.

This clonotype turned up a few times. The chain employs TRBV7-9 and TRBJ2-2; D not certain. V was trimmed by 2 bases and J by 5 bases, leaving 9 bases between them. The CDR3 is made up of 14 amino acids. In germline, CDR1 is SEHNR, CDR2 FQNEAQ (reference sequence). The CDR3 here is CASSLQERTGELFF. The CDR3 DNA is TGTGCCAGCAGCTTACAGGAGAGAACCGGGGAGCTGTTTTTT. The full variable domain, its missing parts supplied by reference TRBV7-9 and TRBJ2-2, is DTGVSQNPRHKITKRGQNVTFRCDPISEHNRLYWYRQTLGQGPEFLTYFQNEAQLEKSRLLSDRFSAERPKGSFSTLEIQRTEQGDSAMYLCASSLQERTGELFFGEGSRLTVL.

This clonotype is classed as medium-sized (0.01 to 0.1%). This chain joins TRBV20-1 and TRBJ2-3; D is perhaps TRBD2 (6 bases). This CDR3 has 18 amino acids. The germline CDR1 and CDR2 sequences are DFQATT and SNEGSKA (reference sequence). The V and J ends lost 2 bases and 2 bases respectively, with 23 bases between them. The chain's CDR3 is CSARSVAERIITTDTQYF. CDR3 coding DNA: TGCAGTGCTAGAAGTGTAGCGGAGCGAATTATTACCACAGATACGCAGTATTTT.

This clonotype was seen at least ten times. The chain couples TRBV5-1 to TRBJ2-1, with 11 bases matching TRBD2. This CDR3 has 21 amino acids. Germline V gene sequence: CDR1 SGHRS, CDR2 YFSETQ. J lost 8 bases, V lost 4 bases, and 26 bases had no gene match. The CDR3 DNA reads as TGCGCCAGCAGCCAAACCTTCCCTAGCGGGGGGATACAAAAGGCAGAGTATGAGCAGTTCTTC. This encodes CASSQTFPSGGIQKAEYEQFF.

This clonotype has more than one count but fewer than ten. The genes are TRBV7-3 and TRBJ2-6; D is unresolved. This CDR3 is 13 amino acids long. Germline V gene sequence: CDR1 SGHTA, CDR2 FQGTGA. The V end was cut by 6 bases, the J end by 1 base, with 4 bases between. As DNA, the CDR3 is TGTGCCAGCAGGTCATCTGGGGCCAACGTCCTGACTTTC. Its translation: CASRSSGANVLTF.

This chain connects TRBV7-9 to TRBJ2-3, with D perhaps TRBD2 (7 bases). Germline CDR1 and CDR2: SEHNR and FQNEAQ (reference sequence). Trimming cost V 4 bases and J 2 bases, with 13 bases left between them. The CDR3 is 15 residues long. CDR3 DNA sequence: TGTGCCAGCAGCTATAGGGGGGGAACCACAGATACGCAGTATTTT. It is translated as CASSYRGGTTDTQYF.

This clonotype counts as large. The gene calls are TRBV21-1 and TRBJ1-5; the table's D gene call, TRBD1, was not cross checked with the DNA. TRBV21-1 is a pseudogene segment. This CDR3 region has 11 residues. The CDR3 sequence is CADNPGKPQHF. CDR3 sequence (DNA): TGTGCCGACAATCCTGGGAAGCCCCAGCATTTT.

The V and J genes are TRBV7-2 and TRBJ2-3; tentatively, D is TRBD1 (5 bases). Trimming took off 8 bases at V and 7 bases at J, with 13 bases between the two ends. Germline loops: CDR1 SGHTA, CDR2 FQGNSA. This CDR3 spans 12 amino acids. CDR3 sequence reads: CASGQGSHTQYF. CDR3 bases: TGTGCCAGCGGTCAGGGTTCACATACGCAGTATTTT.

Concerning this clonotype itself: No DNA is shown, since the ends of the CDR3 on it are uncertain; the CDR3 is the one TCRdb lists. The CDR3 reads CSVEDGEGHANTGSCFF. This sequence joins TRBV29-1 and TRBJ2-2; TRBD2 was called by the table and not checked on the DNA. Counting both end residues, the CDR3 totals 17 amino acids. From germline, CDR1 is SQVTM and CDR2 ANQGSEA.

This clonotype was seen at least ten times. The chain employs TRBV2 and TRBJ2-2; 13 nucleotides match TRBD2. CDR3 length: 16 residues. Germline V gene data show CDR1 as SNHLY and CDR2 as FYNNEI. V trimming: 3 bases; J trimming: 3 bases; junction bases outside the gene matches: 1. The CDR3 sequence is CASSETSGGYTGELFF. CDR3 DNA sequence: TGTGCCAGCAGTGAGACTAGCGGGGGGTACACCGGGGAGCTGTTTTTT. Looking up the rest from reference TRBV2 and TRBJ2-2 gives the full variable domain: EPEVTQTPSHQVTQMGQEVILRCVPISNHLYFYWYRQILGQKVEFLVSFYNNEISEKSEIFDDQFSVERPDGSNFTLKIRSTKLEDSAMYFCASSETSGGYTGELFFGEGSRLTVL.

This clonotype was observed many times. The chain carries TRBV28 and TRBJ2-7; D is unclear. Trimming removed 2 bases at V and 0 bases at J, with 11 bases between. CDR3 size: 15 residues. Germline V gene sequence: CDR1 MDHEN, CDR2 SYDVKM. CDR3: CASSLGPVYSYEQYF. The CDR3 region has the DNA TGTGCCAGCAGTTTAGGGCCAGTCTACTCCTACGAGCAGTACTTC.

The sample holds a few counts of this clonotype. This chain joins TRBV7-9 and TRBJ2-7; 9 bases map to TRBD1. The CDR3 spans 16 residues. The germline V gene has CDR1 SEHNR and CDR2 FQNEAQ (reference sequence). J lost 5 bases, V lost 1 base, and 9 bases had no gene match. The CDR3 protein is CASSLGSGTGIHEQYF. CDR3 nucleotides: TGTGCCAGCAGCTTAGGCTCAGGGACAGGGATCCACGAGCAGTACTTC. The full variable domain, in which reference TRBV7-9 and TRBJ2-7 provide the parts outside the CDR3, is DTGVSQNPRHKITKRGQNVTFRCDPISEHNRLYWYRQTLGQGPEFLTYFQNEAQLEKSRLLSDRFSAERPKGSFSTLEIQRTEQGDSAMYLCASSLGSGTGIHEQYFGPGTRLTVT.

In its sample, this clonotype ranks as medium-sized. The chain carries TRBV2 and TRBJ1-1; 7 bases map to TRBD1. Germline lookup yields CDR1 SNHLY and CDR2 FYNNEI. V was pared by 5 bases and J by 1 base, with 1 base of the junction left unmatched. The CDR3 covers 13 residues. The CDR3 DNA follows: TGTGCCAGCAGTAGACAGGGGAACACTGAAGCTTTCTTT. This sequence encodes CASSRQGNTEAFF.